This T cell receptor (beta chain) originates from a study of blood T cell repertoires in COVID-19. Here immunoSEQ multiplex PCR was the method, and the copy in TCRdb shows in-frame clones only, minus some. The sample lists tens of thousands of clones, roughly 80% occurring once. This clone was detected only once. Source material: peripheral blood. The origin of this receptor is a man aged 70 or older who had recovered from COVID-19.

The CDR3 here is CASSYQGPYKQYF. The CDR3, as DNA: TGTGCCAGCAGTTACCAGGGCCCGTACAAGCAGTACTTC. The chain links TRBV6-2 or TRBV6-3 to TRBJ2-7; D possibly corresponds to TRBD1 (5 bases). This CDR3 is built from 13 residues. The V gene lost 2 bases and the J gene lost 8 bases, with 13 bases spanning the gap. Germline V gene sequence: CDR1 MNHEY, CDR2 SVGEGT.